The clone carrying this TCR beta chain was counted at least ten times. TCR beta CDR3 sequences were amplified from RNA transcripts. TCR CDR3 regions were first amplified by RT-PCR with HTBI primers. TCRdb re-called the multiplex PCR reads through MiXCR, storing one row per CDR3 protein. The sample has about 380,000 distinct CDR3 sequences; about 18% are singletons. The sample comes from a study of T cells in Graves' hyperthyroidism and ophthalmopathy. At the level of the study: Pretreatment peripheral blood was obtained at initial diagnosis.

After removal of 5 bases from V and 4 bases from J, the junction contained 8 bases not matched to a gene. Germline V gives CDR1 SGHVS, CDR2 FQNEAQ. The CDR3 contains 15 residues. Among ophthalmopathy patients, the Clinical Activity Score reached at least 3, the NOSPECS grade reached at least 4, and duration remained under 3 months. Diagnostic assessment was based on clinical symptoms, serum thyroxine and TRAb, thyroid ultrasound and orbital computed tomography. 10 ml fresh peripheral blood yielded the PBMCs. The source is a man aged 18-30 years with Graves' ophthalmopathy. V usage is TRBV7-8 and J usage is TRBJ1-1, with 9 bases lining up with TRBD1. Sequenced: blood. CDR3 residues: CASSTRDRVGTEAFF. CDR3 coding DNA: TGTGCCAGCAGCACCCGGGACAGGGTGGGCACTGAAGCTTTCTTT.